A selection of T cell receptor beta chains follows, all from one sample in a study of cytotoxic CD8 clonotypes in ibrutinib-treated CLL. The assay was immunoSEQ multiplex PCR, and TCRdb's table has in-frame clones only and misses some. Of some 40,000 clones listed, about 70% are singletons. The starting material was PBMCs, obtained at disease progression, from a patient treated with ibrutinib. These receptors all come from a human donor with chronic lymphocytic leukemia. CDR3s include the opening cysteine and the closing phenylalanine or tryptophan. Fields, in order: J gene, V gene, D gene, clone size, CDR3 protein, CDR3 DNA. D genes are given only for firm matches. A clone size is listed for some rows: how often the clone was seen (once, few, many), or a class if it is expanded.

TRBJ2-1	TRBV11-2	TRBD1	.	CASSLDRSNEQFF	TGTGCCAGCAGCCTGGACAGGAGCAATGAGCAGTTCTTC
TRBJ2-7	TRBV30	TRBD2	.	CAWSHSPWLAENRREQYF	TGTGCCTGGAGCCACAGCCCTTGGCTAGCGGAGAACAGGCGGGAGCAGTACTTC
TRBJ2-7	TRBV11-3	.	.	CASSLDGYEQYF	TGTGCCAGCAGCTTAGACGGATACGAGCAGTACTTC
TRBJ2-5	TRBV5-1	TRBD1	few	CASSWTGGETQYF	TGCGCCAGCAGCTGGACAGGGGGGGAGACCCAGTACTTC
TRBJ2-7	TRBV14	TRBD1	few	CASSQWQGASYEQYF	TGTGCCAGCAGCCAATGGCAGGGGGCCTCCTACGAGCAGTACTTC
TRBJ2-3	TRBV9	.	.	CASSVLQGPDTQYF	TGTGCCAGCAGCGTACTACAGGGCCCGGATACGCAGTATTTT
TRBJ1-4	TRBV9	.	.	CASSVAGGRGNEKLFF	TGTGCCAGCAGCGTAGCGGGGGGGCGCGGTAATGAAAAACTGTTTTTT
TRBJ2-7	TRBV11-2	TRBD2	.	CASSLRGGTYEQYF	TGTGCCAGCAGCCTACGGGGGGGCACCTACGAGCAGTACTTC
TRBJ2-2	TRBV7-8	TRBD2	once	CASSLGLAGVTGELFF	TGTGCCAGCAGCCTAGGACTAGCGGGGGTCACCGGGGAGCTGTTTTTT
TRBJ2-3	TRBV5-3	TRBD2	.	CARSMTSGCTDTQYF	TGTGCCAGAAGCATGACTAGCGGCTGCACAGATACGCAGTATTTT
TRBJ2-3	TRBV19	TRBD1	.	CASSTGDRRGYGDTQYF	TGTGCCAGTAGTACCGGGGACAGGAGAGGGTATGGAGATACGCAGTATTTT
TRBJ2-5	TRBV21-1	.	few	CASSSKSSGDVPEETQYF	TGTGCCAGCAGCAGTAAGTCGTCGGGGGATGTGCCTGAAGAGACCCAGTACTTC
TRBJ2-2	TRBV19	.	.	CASTTTANTGELFF	TGTGCCAGTACTACTACAGCGAACACCGGGGAGCTGTTTTTT
TRBJ1-1	TRBV30	.	few	CAWSVGAGNTEAFF	TGTGCCTGGAGTGTAGGAGCCGGGAACACTGAAGCTTTCTTT
TRBJ2-2	TRBV19	.	.	CAGKQGPNTGELFF	TGTGCCGGAAAACAGGGTCCGAACACCGGGGAGCTGTTTTTT
TRBJ2-3	TRBV7-8	.	.	CASSLGGRTAMVGTQYF	TGTGCCAGCAGCCTTGGAGGACGGACAGCCATGGTCGGTACGCAGTATTTT
TRBJ1-1	TRBV11-2	.	.	CASSSEWRTEAFF	TGTGCCAGCAGCTCCGAATGGAGAACTGAAGCTTTCTTT
TRBJ2-7	TRBV7-9	TRBD1	few	CAGGDRVSYEQYF	TGTGCCGGCGGGGACAGGGTCTCCTACGAGCAGTACTTC
TRBJ2-1	TRBV7-7	.	.	CASSPLSGGYNEQFF	TGTGCTAGCAGCCCACTTAGCGGCGGGTACAATGAGCAGTTCTTC
TRBJ2-5	TRBV5-1	.	.	CASSLGEGAETQYF	TGCGCCAGCAGCTTGGGGGAAGGGGCAGAGACCCAGTACTTC
TRBJ1-1	TRBV7-2	TRBD1	.	CASSYWDRGTEAFF	TGTGCCAGCAGCTACTGGGACAGAGGGACTGAAGCTTTCTTT
TRBJ2-7	TRBV19	TRBD1	.	CASSIPGQHYEQYF	TGTGCCAGTAGTATCCCGGGACAGCACTACGAGCAGTACTTC
TRBJ2-1	TRBV9	.	.	CASSPGLSAYNEQFF	TGTGCCAGCAGCCCAGGACTATCTGCTTACAATGAGCAGTTCTTC
TRBJ2-3	TRBV4-2	TRBD2	.	CASSQGIGGRSTDTQYF	TGTGCCAGCAGCCAAGGTATAGGCGGGAGGTCCACAGATACGCAGTATTTT
TRBJ1-1	TRBV6-1	.	.	CASSDGGARTEAFF	TGTGCCAGCAGTGATGGGGGCGCGAGGACTGAAGCTTTCTTT
TRBJ2-3	TRBV14	.	.	CASSQVAAGRTDTQYF	TGTGCCAGCAGCCAAGTAGCAGCGGGCCGCACAGATACGCAGTATTTT
TRBJ1-1	TRBV6-9	.	few	CASSYSLWTKGSHEAFF	TGTGCCAGCAGTTATAGTCTCTGGACCAAAGGATCTCATGAAGCTTTCTTT
TRBJ1-1	TRBV6-1	TRBD1	.	CASSDLTRTGEAFF	TGTGCCAGCAGTGACTTAACCCGGACAGGTGAAGCTTTCTTT
TRBJ1-1	TRBV4-1	TRBD1	.	CASSAGTGLMNTEAFF	TGCGCCAGCAGTGCCGGGACAGGCCTTATGAACACTGAAGCTTTCTTT
TRBJ2-3	TRBV9	TRBD1	.	CASSLGTVSTDTQYF	TGTGCCAGCAGCCTAGGGACAGTAAGCACAGATACGCAGTATTTT
TRBJ2-3	TRBV5-4	.	once	CASSLRLGTDTQYF	TGTGCCAGCAGCTTGCGGCTCGGCACAGATACGCAGTATTTT
TRBJ2-2	TRBV5-1	.	few	CASSLPIPGVTGELFF	TGCGCCAGCAGCTTACCCATTCCTGGGGTCACCGGGGAGCTGTTTTTT
TRBJ2-2	TRBV5-1	.	.	CASSLVQGATGELFF	TGCGCCAGCAGCTTGGTCCAGGGTGCCACCGGGGAGCTGTTTTTT
TRBJ2-1	TRBV6-1	TRBD2	.	CASSGKRGGSYNEQFF	TGTGCCAGCAGTGGGAAGCGGGGGGGGTCCTACAATGAGCAGTTCTTC
TRBJ2-2	TRBV7-3	.	.	CASSLDRNTGELFF	TGTGCCAGCAGCCTGGACAGGAACACCGGGGAGCTGTTTTTT
TRBJ2-7	TRBV27	.	.	CASSLLGTEKYEQYF	TGTGCCAGCAGTTTATTGGGGACGGAGAAATACGAGCAGTACTTC
TRBJ2-7	TRBV10-3	.	.	CAISPRAPPEGEQYF	TGTGCCATCAGTCCGCGGGCCCCGCCGGAGGGCGAGCAGTACTTC
TRBJ1-2	TRBV19	.	.	CASRIQGPNYGYTF	TGTGCCAGTAGGATTCAGGGGCCTAACTATGGCTACACCTTC
TRBJ1-5	TRBV7-2	TRBD1	few	CASSWEDRANQPQHF	TGTGCCAGCAGCTGGGAGGACAGGGCCAATCAGCCCCAGCATTTT
TRBJ1-1	TRBV6-6	.	medium-sized	CASSQDPRTEAFF	TGTGCCAGCAGTCAGGACCCCCGAACTGAAGCTTTCTTT
TRBJ2-1	TRBV7-3	TRBD2	.	CASGEGPNNEQFF	TGTGCCAGCGGGGAGGGTCCCAACAATGAGCAGTTCTTC
TRBJ2-7	TRBV5-3	TRBD1	.	CARSRDSYEQYF	TGTGCCAGAAGCAGGGACAGCTACGAGCAGTACTTC
TRBJ1-3	TRBV28	.	few	CASSRTGSGNTIYF	TGTGCCAGCAGTCGCACAGGGAGCGGAAACACCATATATTTT
TRBJ2-7	TRBV9	.	.	CASSVGTMSSYEQYF	TGTGCCAGCAGCGTCGGGACAATGTCTTCCTACGAGCAGTACTTC
TRBJ1-4	TRBV15	.	.	CATSRGGNNEKLFF	TGTGCCACCAGCAGAGGGGGGAATAATGAAAAACTGTTTTTT
TRBJ2-2	TRBV9	.	.	CASSVWSDTGELFF	TGTGCCAGCAGCGTATGGTCGGACACCGGGGAGCTGTTTTTT
TRBJ1-6	TRBV4-1	TRBD1	.	CASSQDGRGRNTLHF	TGCGCCAGCAGCCAAGACGGCAGGGGGCGCAATACCCTCCACTTT
TRBJ2-1	TRBV10-3	TRBD1	.	CAIRMTGPSYNEQFF	TGTGCCATCAGGATGACAGGGCCCTCCTACAATGAGCAGTTCTTC
TRBJ1-5	TRBV19	.	.	CASRVMRGISNQPQHF	TGTGCCAGCAGGGTGATGCGGGGGATCAGCAATCAGCCCCAGCATTTT
TRBJ1-1	TRBV28	TRBD1	.	CASSLTQGIGAFF	TGTGCCAGCAGCCTGACACAGGGGATTGGAGCTTTCTTT
TRBJ2-1	TRBV4-2	.	.	CASSQELGGGEQFF	TGTGCCAGCAGCCAAGAATTGGGGGGTGGTGAGCAGTTCTTC
TRBJ1-6	TRBV27	.	.	CASSLNRVPNSPLHF	TGTGCCAGCAGTTTAAACAGGGTACCCAATTCACCCCTCCACTTT
TRBJ2-6	TRBV11-3	.	many	CASRRGRTSGANVLTF	TGTGCCAGCAGACGGGGCCGAACGTCTGGGGCCAACGTCCTGACTTTC
TRBJ2-2	TRBV29-1	.	.	CSAQDGWGTGELFF	TGCAGCGCCCAAGATGGGTGGGGGACCGGGGAGCTGTTTTTT
TRBJ2-7	TRBV29-1	TRBD2	once	CSVGSSGSYEQYF	TGCAGCGTTGGGTCTAGCGGCTCCTACGAGCAGTACTTC
TRBJ2-7	TRBV4-3	TRBD2	.	CASSVSARESDEQYF	TGCGCCAGCAGCGTCTCGGCGCGGGAGTCGGACGAGCAGTACTTC